This T cell receptor (beta chain) was obtained from a study of blood T cell repertoires in COVID-19. Overall study context: In each case, the material was cDNA or gDNA derived from T cells, B-cell-depleted T cells, or PBMCs.

Cohort allocation depended upon clinical history that participants reported. In Cohort 3, a recovered donor had either two negative PCRs, clearance, or symptom resolution. Some clones are missing from TCRdb's copy, which holds only in-frame ones; the method was immunoSEQ multiplex PCR. The table lists around 200,000 clones, about nine tenths of them singletons, with less than 1.5% in the top ten. CDR1 is SEHNR, CDR2 FQNEAQ, per germline (reference sequence). The CDR3 consists of 14 residues. V lost 2 bases to trimming and J lost 3 bases, with 10 bases between them. This receptor was obtained from a man under 40 who had recovered from COVID-19. V gene TRBV7-9 combines with J gene TRBJ2-5; a weak D match, TRBD2 (6 bases). Sequenced sample: PBMCs or T cells enriched from blood (not recorded which). This CDR3 is CASSLQGGKETQYF. The CDR3, as DNA: TGTGCCAGCAGCTTACAGGGAGGCAAAGAGACCCAGTACTTC.